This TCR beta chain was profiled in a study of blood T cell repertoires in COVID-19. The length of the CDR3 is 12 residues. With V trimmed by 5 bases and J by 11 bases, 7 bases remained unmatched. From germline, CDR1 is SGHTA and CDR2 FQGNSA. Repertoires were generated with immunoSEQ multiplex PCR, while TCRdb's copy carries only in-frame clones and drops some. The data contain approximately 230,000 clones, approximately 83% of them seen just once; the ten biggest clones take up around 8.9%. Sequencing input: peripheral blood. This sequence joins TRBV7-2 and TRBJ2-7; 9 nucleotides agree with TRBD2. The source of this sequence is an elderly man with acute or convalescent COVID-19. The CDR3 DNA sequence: TGTGCCAGCAGCCTTGAAGCTAGCGGGAAGTACTTC. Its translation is CASSLEASGKYF.